This T cell receptor beta chain was sequenced for a study of blood T cell repertoires in COVID-19. Study summary: From the United States, Italy and Spain came samples of acute and convalescent COVID-19. In each case, the material was cDNA or gDNA derived from T cells, B-cell-depleted T cells, or PBMCs.

CDR1 is MDHEN, CDR2 SYDVKM, per germline. Trimming took 6 bases from V and 2 from J; bases not matched to a gene: 12. The CDR3 loop spans 17 amino acids. In the study's own analysis: Researchers report that nucleated cell counts were estimated from reference gene primer amplification. Produced via immunoSEQ multiplex PCR; TCRdb's table is partial and in-frame only. V, J and clone size derive from that table, while D and trimming were established from the DNA sequence. The sample includes 200,000 or so clones, around 86% of them seen just once. The chain has TRBV28 and TRBJ2-2, with TRBD2 matching 7 bases. This clonotype was sampled from a woman in her thirties or forties with acute or convalescent COVID-19. Sequencing was done on a sample of peripheral blood. The CDR3 DNA reads TGTGCCAGCAGCCCCCCCATAGCGGGCCCAAACACCGGGGAGCTGTTTTTT. It encodes CASSPPIAGPNTGELFF.